This is a list of T cell receptor beta chains from one sample in a study of T cells after yellow fever vaccination. TCRdb reprocessed the 5' RACE reads via MiXCR and lists one record per CDR3 protein. The sample includes about 210,000 distinct CDR3 sequences, under 3.5% of them seen just once. Here the sequenced sample was CD4+ T cells sorted from PBMCs, taken 10 days after the yellow fever booster vaccination. The receptors come from a man aged 18 to 30 who received the YFV17D yellow fever vaccine. Each CDR3 is given with its conserved first and last residue. The order of the fields is clone size, D gene, J gene, V gene, CDR3 DNA, CDR3 protein. D genes are given only for firm matches. The size field is filled for only some rows; it gives once, few, many or a size class.

size: .
D: .
J: TRBJ1-2
V: TRBV9
DNA: TGTGCCAGCAGCGAAGGGGGGAGTAACTATGGCTACACCTTC
CDR3: CASSEGGSNYGYTF

size: few
D: .
J: TRBJ2-5
V: TRBV5-1
DNA: TGCGCCAGCAGCCCCAAGGTATTTGAGACCCAGTACTTC
CDR3: CASSPKVFETQYF

size: few
D: .
J: TRBJ2-7
V: TRBV5-5
DNA: TGTGCCAGCAGCTGGACAGTCTACGAGCAGTACTTC
CDR3: CASSWTVYEQYF

size: many
D: TRBD1
J: TRBJ2-3
V: TRBV9
DNA: TGTGCCAGCAGCGTCGAACAGGGGGCAGATACGCAGTATTTT
CDR3: CASSVEQGADTQYF

size: few
D: .
J: TRBJ1-2
V: TRBV7-2
DNA: TGTGCCAGCAGCTTAGATGATGGCCTTCGCTACACCTTC
CDR3: CASSLDDGLRYTF

size: many
D: TRBD2
J: TRBJ2-5
V: TRBV12-3/TRBV12-4
DNA: TGTGCCAGCGTCCGGGGGGAAGGAGAGACCCAGTACTTC
CDR3: CASVRGEGETQYF

size: many
D: TRBD2
J: TRBJ2-3
V: TRBV4-3
DNA: TGCGCCAGCAGGGCCGGGACTAGCGTCCCAGATACGCAGTATTTT
CDR3: CASRAGTSVPDTQYF

size: many
D: .
J: TRBJ2-1
V: TRBV24-1
DNA: TGTGCCACCAGTGCCTCGTCGGGGGGCGGGTCCTACAATGAGCAGTTCTTC
CDR3: CATSASSGGGSYNEQFF

size: many
D: .
J: TRBJ1-1
V: TRBV4-3
DNA: TGCGCCAGCAGCCAAGATTACGGGGGCGGCACTGAAGCTTTCTTT
CDR3: CASSQDYGGGTEAFF

size: many
D: .
J: TRBJ1-5
V: TRBV14
DNA: TGTGCCAGCAGCACAGGGCCCAATCAGCCCCAGCATTTT
CDR3: CASSTGPNQPQHF

size: few
D: .
J: TRBJ2-3
V: TRBV5-4
DNA: TGTGCCAGCAGCTGGATGGGGACAGATACGCAGTATTTT
CDR3: CASSWMGTDTQYF